This TCR beta chain was identified in a study of blood T cell repertoires in COVID-19. Across the study: COVID-19 samples from acute and convalescent phases originated in the United States, Italy and Spain. From T cells, B-cell-depleted T cells, or PBMCs came the material, which was cDNA or gDNA.

This CDR3 has 18 residues. Per germline, CDR1 LGHDT and CDR2 YNNKEL (reference sequence). The V end lost 4 bases, the J end lost 2 bases, and 23 bases lay between the germline ends. How the authors handled the data: The assay estimated nucleated cells by amplifying reference gene primers. The data were produced by immunoSEQ multiplex PCR, yet TCRdb's version contains in-frame clones alone and is incomplete. V and J calls and clone size come straight from that table; D and trimming were deduced from the DNA. The sample consists of roughly 160,000 clones, just over 85% of them appearing once. The sample consisted of peripheral blood. The gene calls are TRBV3-1 (or the pseudogene TRBV3-2) and TRBJ1-2; a possible D gene is TRBD1 (6 bases). The receptor was derived from a man aged 55 to 70 with acute or convalescent COVID-19. CDR3 DNA: TGTGCCAGCAGCCCCCCCTTAAGGGGGAGAGGGGAAAACTATGGCTACACCTTC. Encoded protein: CASSPPLRGRGENYGYTF.